These 5 T cell receptor beta chains came from one sample sequenced in a study of blood T cell repertoires in COVID-19. Clones were sequenced by immunoSEQ multiplex PCR, and TCRdb holds only the in-frame ones, with some missing. The sample gives about 24,000 clones, 75% to 90% of which show up once; about 18% is in the top ten. Sequences were obtained from peripheral blood. These TCRs come from a human donor with acute or convalescent COVID-19. The donor label of this sample is uncertain.

This clone was found once. The chain recombines TRBV2 with TRBJ2-3; D remains ambiguous. CDR1 and CDR2 (germline): SNHLY, FYNNEI. The CDR3 is made up of 12 amino acids. V lost 2 bases and J lost 6, with 6 bases in between. The chain's CDR3 is CASSESSDTQYF. The CDR3 nucleotides are TGTGCCAGCAGTGAAAGCTCGGATACGCAGTATTTT.

The V gene is TRBV6-2 or TRBV6-3, the J gene TRBJ2-6; D remains ambiguous. The germline V gene has CDR1 MNHEY and CDR2 SVGEGT. The V end lost 5 bases, the J end lost 0 bases, and 2 bases lay between the germline ends. The CDR3 contains 13 residues. CDR3 DNA sequence: TGTGCCAGCAGTCTCTCTGGGGCCAACGTCCTGACTTTC. This codes for CASSLSGANVLTF.

The chain carries TRBV25-1 and TRBJ2-1, with 8 bases identical to TRBD1. The J segment lost 5 bases and the V segment lost 4 bases, leaving 13 bases of the junction unmatched. This CDR3 has 17 residues. Germline V lookup: CDR1 MGHDK, CDR2 SYGVNS. The CDR3 sequence: CASSGPNPGQANNEQFF. In DNA, the CDR3 is TGTGCCAGCAGTGGACCGAATCCGGGACAGGCTAACAATGAGCAGTTCTTC. The variable domain in full, completed from reference TRBV25-1 and TRBJ2-1, reads EADIYQTPRYLVIGTGKKITLECSQTMGHDKMYWYQQDPGMELHLIHYSYGVNSTEKGDLSSESTVSRIRTEHFPLTLESARPSHTSQYLCASSGPNPGQANNEQFFGPGTRLTVL.

The gene calls are TRBV11-2 and TRBJ1-4; 12 bases fit TRBD1. The CDR3 has 16 amino acids. CDR1 is SGHAT and CDR2 is FQNNGV in the germline V gene. V shed 4 bases, J shed 6 bases, and the junction held 6 bases outside the gene matches. The CDR3 nucleotides are TGTGCCAGCAGCTCTGGGACAGGGGGCTGGGATGAAAAACTGTTTTTT. This gives the protein CASSSGTGGWDEKLFF. Combining the CDR3 with reference TRBV11-2 and TRBJ1-4 gives the whole variable domain EAGVAQSPRYKIIEKRQSVAFWCNPISGHATLYWYQQILGQGPKLLIQFQNNGVVDDSQLPKDRFSAERLKGVDSTLKIQPAKLEDSAVYLCASSSGTGGWDEKLFFGSGTQLSVL.

CDR3 nucleotide sequence: TGTGCCAGCAGCCCCACAGGGGTGGACGGAGAGACCCAGTACTTC. It translates to CASSPTGVDGETQYF. The chain combines TRBV7-7 with TRBJ2-5; 7 positions agree with TRBD1. This CDR3 has 15 amino acids. CDR1 and CDR2 from the germline V gene are SSHAT and FNYEAQ (reference sequence). Losses at the gene ends were 5 bases for V and 4 bases for J; bases not matched to a gene: 10.